These 27 T cell receptor beta chains share one sample of origin, sequenced in a study of long-term antiretroviral therapy in people with HIV. The assay used was immunoSEQ (version v3.0), run at survey level. Here immunoSEQ multiplex PCR was the method, and the copy in TCRdb shows in-frame clones only, minus some. The data contain over 25,000 clones, roughly 98% of them seen just once; the ten biggest clones take up around 2%. Source: unsorted PBMCs, taken 7.6 years after starting antiretroviral therapy. The receptors here all came from a man aged 25-45 years with HIV.

This chain uses TRBV5-1 with TRBJ2-7, with 8 bases matching TRBD1. Germline V gene data show CDR1 as SGHRS and CDR2 as YFSETQ. V lost 3 bases, J lost 6 bases, and 2 bases stayed unmatched. CDR3 size: 12 residues. The CDR3, as DNA: TGCGCCAGCAGCTGGACAGGGCGCGAGCAGTACTTC. This encodes CASSWTGREQYF.

Here the CDR3 reads CASSDSPTDTQYF. CDR3 DNA sequence: TGTGCCAGCAGTGACTCCCCGACAGATACGCAGTATTTT. This chain connects TRBV6-4 to TRBJ2-3; D gene ambiguous. Germline lookup yields CDR1 MRHNA and CDR2 SNTAGT. Deletions cut 0 bases from V and 3 bases from J, with 4 bases between. The length of the CDR3 is 13 residues.

The chain carries TRBV18 and TRBJ2-7, with D perhaps TRBD1 (5 bases). This CDR3 is 14 amino acids long. Trimming stripped 6 bases from V and 0 bases from J, with 12 bases between. Germline V gene lookup returns CDR1 KGHSH and CDR2 LQKENI. DNA of the CDR3: TGTGCCAGCTCCCCAGACAGAAGCTCCTACGAGCAGTACTTC. Amino acid sequence: CASSPDRSSYEQYF. The full variable domain, in which reference TRBV18 and TRBJ2-7 provide the parts outside the CDR3, is NAGVMQNPRHLVRRRGQEARLRCSPMKGHSHVYWYRQLPEEGLKFMVYLQKENIIDESGMPKERFSAEFPKEGPSILRIQQVVRGDSAAYFCASSPDRSSYEQYFGPGTRLTVT.

The chain joins TRBV5-1 to TRBJ1-1, with 7 bases matching TRBD1. In germline, CDR1 is SGHRS, CDR2 YFSETQ. CDR3 length equals 16 residues. Trimming at V came to 1 base and at J to 8 bases, leaving 14 bases not matched to a gene. CDR3 nucleotides: TGCGCCAGCAGCTTGTTTGGTCCCAACAGGGGCGAAGAAGCTTTCTTT. Its translation is CASSLFGPNRGEEAFF. The full variable domain, rest sourced from reference TRBV5-1 and TRBJ1-1, is KAGVTQTPRYLIKTRGQQVTLSCSPISGHRSVSWYQQTPGQGLQFLFEYFSETQRNKGNFPGRFSGRQFSNSRSEMNVSTLELGDSALYLCASSLFGPNRGEEAFFGQGTRLTVV.

The chain joins TRBV29-1 to TRBJ1-1; D gene unclear. The germline V and J ends were trimmed by 2 bases and 4 bases, with 5 bases remaining between them. The germline gives CDR1 SQVTM, CDR2 ANQGSEA. This CDR3 spans 11 amino acids. The CDR3: CSVEYGTEAFF. The CDR3 coding sequence is TGCAGCGTTGAATATGGCACTGAAGCTTTCTTT.

In its sample, this clone was seen once. The V and J genes are TRBV7-9 and TRBJ1-1; D gene unclear. The CDR3 runs 14 residues. V dropped 5 bases and J dropped 5 bases, with 15 bases sitting between them. From germline, CDR1 is SEHNR and CDR2 FQNEAQ (reference sequence). The CDR3 spells CASSPTLDGTEAFF. CDR3 DNA: TGTGCCAGCAGCCCCACCTTGGACGGGACTGAAGCTTTCTTT.

CDR3 sequence: CASRTGDLATDTQYF. Written as DNA, the CDR3 is TGTGCCAGCAGGACAGGGGACTTAGCCACAGATACGCAGTATTTT. The rearrangement joins TRBV6-5 to TRBJ2-3; 8 nucleotides match TRBD1. This CDR3 is 15 amino acids long. The V gene's germline CDR1 is MNHEY and CDR2 SVGAGI. The V and J ends lost 6 bases and 2 bases, in that order; junction bases with no gene match: 7.

This chain links TRBV15 with TRBJ2-3, with TRBD1 matching 7 bases. J was trimmed by 4 bases and V by 4 bases; bases with no gene match: 2. The CDR3 consists of 13 residues. The germline V gene encodes CDR1 LNHNV and CDR2 YYDKDF (reference sequence). CDR3 amino acids: CATSKQGADTQYF. DNA of the CDR3: TGTGCCACCAGCAAGCAGGGGGCAGATACGCAGTATTTT. Looking up the rest from reference TRBV15 and TRBJ2-3 gives the full variable domain: DAMVIQNPRYQVTQFGKPVTLSCSQTLNHNVMYWYQQKSSQAPKLLFHYYDKDFNNEADTPDNFQSRRPNTSFCFLDIRSPGLGDTAMYLCATSKQGADTQYFGPGTRLTVL.

CDR3 residues: CASSKDSFSGNTIYF. The DNA for the CDR3 is TGTGCCAGCAGTAAAGACAGTTTCTCTGGAAACACCATATATTTT. This chain joins TRBV6-1 and TRBJ1-3, with D perhaps TRBD1 (5 bases). V was clipped by 5 bases and J by 0 bases, with 11 bases between them. Germline V gives CDR1 MNHNS, CDR2 SASEGT. The CDR3 has 15 amino acids.

The genes are TRBV7-9 and TRBJ2-3, with D maybe TRBD2 (5 bases). Per germline, CDR1 SEHNR and CDR2 FQNEAQ (reference sequence). V lost 5 bases and J 2 bases, leaving 20 bases between the germline ends. The CDR3 loop spans 17 amino acids. The chain's CDR3 is CASSRTPLESSTDTQYF. The CDR3 DNA is TGTGCCAGCAGCCGAACCCCACTAGAGTCATCCACAGATACGCAGTATTTT.

This chain uses TRBV5-4 with TRBJ1-2, with D unclear. CDR1 is SGHNT and CDR2 is YYREEE in the germline V gene (reference sequence). V was cut by 7 bases and J by 6 bases, with 13 bases left in between. The CDR3 has 12 amino acids. This CDR3 reads CASGQPNDGYTF. CDR3 coding DNA: TGTGCCAGCGGGCAACCGAACGATGGCTACACCTTC.

The J gene is TRBJ2-1, the V gene TRBV5-1, with D maybe TRBD1 (6 bases). CDR3 length: 15 amino acids. Trimming removed 0 bases from V and 8 bases from J, with 15 bases in between. The germline V gene encodes CDR1 SGHRS and CDR2 YFSETQ. The CDR3 bases are TGCGCCAGCAGCTTGGTGGAAGATGCAGGGGATGAGCAGTTCTTC. Translation: CASSLVEDAGDEQFF.

The V gene is TRBV5-6, the J gene TRBJ2-1, with TRBD2 as a possible D gene (6 bases). The V end lost 0 bases, the J end lost 7 bases, and 11 bases lay between the germline ends. Germline lookup yields CDR1 SGHDT and CDR2 YYEEEE. The CDR3 extends over 14 amino acids. The CDR3 here is CASSLGGAGNEQFF. DNA for the CDR3: TGTGCCAGCAGCTTGGGCGGGGCCGGAAATGAGCAGTTCTTC.

The rearrangement links TRBV27 to TRBJ1-2; no clear D gene. The V and J ends lost 7 bases and 5 bases respectively, with 17 bases between them. CDR1 is MNHEY, CDR2 SMNVEV, per germline (reference sequence). CDR3 length: 14 residues. The CDR3 sequence is CASTNGGGLYGYTF. CDR3 DNA sequence: TGTGCCAGCACCAACGGTGGCGGCCTTTATGGCTACACCTTC.

This CDR3 reads CASSPPADTQYF. CDR3 DNA: TGTGCCAGCAGTCCCCCGGCGGATACGCAGTATTTT. The V and J genes are TRBV11-2 and TRBJ2-3; D ambiguous. The germline CDR1 and CDR2 sequences are SGHAT and FQNNGV. V lost 6 bases to trimming and J lost 6 bases, with 10 bases between them. The CDR3 totals 12 residues.

This clone has a single count. This CDR3 reads CAISPAYEQYF. In DNA, the CDR3 is TGTGCCATCAGTCCGGCCTACGAGCAGTACTTC. J is TRBJ2-7 and V is TRBV10-3; unclear D gene. Trimming stripped 5 bases from V and 2 bases from J, with 4 bases between. CDR1 is ENHRY, CDR2 SYGVKD, per germline. CDR3 length: 11 amino acids.

The chain is built from TRBV11-2 and TRBJ2-7; 13 bases agree with TRBD2. Germline V gene lookup returns CDR1 SGHAT and CDR2 FQNNGV. The ends lost 4 bases at V and 0 bases at J; junction bases unmatched: 3. The CDR3 totals 16 residues. The CDR3 DNA is TGTGCCAGCAGCTGGGGACTAGCGGGACCCTCCTACGAGCAGTACTTC. Amino acids: CASSWGLAGPSYEQYF.

This rearrangement joins TRBV7-6 to TRBJ2-7, with D tentatively TRBD1 or TRBD2 (7 bases each). This CDR3 is built from 15 residues. The germline CDR1 and CDR2 sequences are SGHVS and FNYEAQ. Trimming stripped 5 bases from V and 1 base from J, with 15 bases between. As DNA, the CDR3 is TGTGCCAGCAGCCTGATGCAGGGGGGGTCCTACGAGCAGTACTTC. Protein product: CASSLMQGGSYEQYF.

A remark on this clone: The junction does not match germline at one end; this may be a read error. This chain uses TRBV11-2 with TRBJ1-6; no clear D. Germline assignment: CDR1 SGHAT and CDR2 FQNNGV. The CDR3 sequence is 15 residues long. The CDR3 DNA reads as TGCGCCAGCAGCCAAGATCTGACCCGATACTCACCCCTCCACTTT. This sequence encodes CASSQDLTRYSPLHF.

The chain has TRBV2 and TRBJ2-7; D is perhaps TRBD2 (5 bases). The CDR3 consists of 11 residues. Germline assignment: CDR1 SNHLY and CDR2 FYNNEI. V lost 8 bases, J lost 4 bases, and 9 bases lay in between. CDR3 amino acids: CASGRTYEQYF. The CDR3 DNA reads as TGTGCCAGCGGGAGAACATACGAGCAGTACTTC. Complete variable domain (other parts from reference TRBV2 and TRBJ2-7): EPEVTQTPSHQVTQMGQEVILRCVPISNHLYFYWYRQILGQKVEFLVSFYNNEISEKSEIFDDQFSVERPDGSNFTLKIRSTKLEDSAMYFCASGRTYEQYFGPGTRLTVT.

The chain has TRBV4-1 and TRBJ2-1; 14 nucleotides align to TRBD2. The CDR3 has 16 amino acids. Germline loops: CDR1 MGHRA, CDR2 YSYEKL. V shed 4 bases, J shed 9 bases, and the junction held 8 bases outside the gene matches. The CDR3 reads CASSRPGLAGEGEQFF. Written as DNA, the CDR3 is TGCGCCAGCAGCCGCCCGGGACTAGCGGGGGAAGGTGAGCAGTTCTTC.

The J gene is TRBJ1-4, the V gene TRBV5-1; TRBD1 might be the D (6 bases). Trimming took 0 bases from V and 4 from J, leaving 16 bases between them. The germline V gene has CDR1 SGHRS and CDR2 YFSETQ. This CDR3 region has 17 residues. Here the CDR3 reads CASSLVASGTSNEKLFF. CDR3 in DNA: TGCGCCAGCAGCTTGGTAGCCTCCGGGACAAGTAATGAAAAACTGTTTTTT.

The chain links TRBV27 to TRBJ2-1, with D tentatively TRBD1 or TRBD2 (5 bases each). Deletions cut 8 bases from V and 0 bases from J, with 20 bases between. CDR3 length: 17 amino acids. Germline values: CDR1 MNHEY, CDR2 SMNVEV (reference sequence). The CDR3 DNA follows: TGTGCCAGCGGCCGGAAGGGGCTAGCAGGCTCCTACAATGAGCAGTTCTTC. This codes for CASGRKGLAGSYNEQFF.

The chain couples TRBV7-9 to TRBJ1-1; 7 positions match TRBD1. J gave up 4 bases and V 1 base, and 6 bases lay outside the gene matches. Per germline, CDR1 SEHNR and CDR2 FQNEAQ (reference sequence). This CDR3 spans 15 amino acids. The CDR3 bases are TGTGCCAGCAGCTTAGTTGACAGGGTGGGCACTGAAGCTTTCTTT. Amino acids: CASSLVDRVGTEAFF.

The genes are TRBV18 and TRBJ1-1; 7 positions match TRBD1. The CDR3 is 14 residues long. Germline V gives CDR1 KGHSH, CDR2 LQKENI. J gave up 4 bases and V 3 bases, and 5 bases lay outside the gene matches. CDR3 sequence reads: CASSPGRDSTEAFF. For the CDR3, the DNA is TGTGCCAGCTCACCTGGCAGGGACAGCACTGAAGCTTTCTTT.

This clone was seen only once. One end of the junction is discordant with germline, which a read error may explain. This chain links TRBV4-3 with TRBJ2-1; D unresolved. The length of the CDR3 is 15 residues. Germline CDR1 is LGHNA and CDR2 is YSLEER. CDR3 coding DNA: TGCGCCAGCAGCCAAGATCGGCAGGTACACAATGGGCAGTTCTTC. This translates into CASSQDRQVHNGQFF.

The J gene is TRBJ1-1, the V gene TRBV2; 11 nucleotides match TRBD1. V trimming: 8 bases; J trimming: 8 bases; junction bases outside the gene matches: 7. The CDR3 loop spans 13 amino acids. Germline V gene sequence: CDR1 SNHLY, CDR2 FYNNEI. In DNA form, the CDR3 reads TGTGCCAGCGGGCGGGACAGGGGGTTGGAAGCTTTCTTT. Translated: CASGRDRGLEAFF.